This TCR beta chain comes out of a study of shared clonotypes between healthy human individuals. The wider study: The study drew on two women and three men aged 18 to 49 as donors.

The test was conducted at deep level. The protocol was immunoSEQ multiplex PCR, while the TCRdb copy is restricted to in-frame clones and leaves out a portion. Seen here are fewer than 1.6 million clones, 98% to 99% observed once, and the top ten hold 0.36%. The CDR3 sequence is 15 residues long. V was shortened by 6 bases and J by 3 bases, with 18 bases between the two germline ends. Germline CDR1 and CDR2: LNHDA and SQIVND (reference sequence). The sequenced sample was naive CD4+ T cells sorted from blood. Subset indicated: CD45RA+ positively selected. V usage is TRBV19 and J usage is TRBJ2-7, with a possible D match to TRBD2 (6 bases). The origin of this receptor is a man aged 25-40 years in good health. The CDR3, as DNA: TGTGCCAGTAGCCAGGCTAAGAGGACTAACTACGAGCAGTACTTC. This encodes CASSQAKRTNYEQYF. Full variable domain (outside the CDR3, taken from reference TRBV19 and TRBJ2-7): DGGITQSPKYLFRKEGQNVTLSCEQNLNHDAMYWYRQDPGQGLRLIYYSQIVNDFQKGDIAEGYSVSREKKESFPLTVTSAQKNPTAFYLCASSQAKRTNYEQYFGPGTRLTVT.